The next 28 T cell receptor beta chains were all read from a single sample in a study of blood T cell repertoires in COVID-19. Some clones are missing from TCRdb's copy, which holds only in-frame ones; the method was immunoSEQ multiplex PCR. This table has approximately 270,000 clones, 75% to 90% appearing once. The source material was PBMCs or T cells enriched from blood (not recorded which). The receptors derive from a woman in her twenties or thirties who had recovered from COVID-19.

The gene calls are TRBV6-4 and TRBJ1-2; no clear D gene. CDR3 length equals 15 residues. Germline values: CDR1 MRHNA, CDR2 SNTAGT. Trimming cost V 0 bases and J 4 bases, with 12 bases left between them. The CDR3 DNA sequence: TGTGCCAGCAGTGACTCTGCAGGCAGCTCCTATGGCTACACCTTC. Residues: CASSDSAGSSYGYTF.

V usage is TRBV7-2 and J usage is TRBJ1-6; 11 bases match TRBD1. The trim removed 4 bases at V and 7 bases at J, leaving 9 bases unmatched. Looked up from germline, CDR1 is SGHTA and CDR2 is FQGNSA. This CDR3 is built from 17 residues. Here the CDR3 DNA reads TGTGCCAGCAGCTATGGGACAGGGGGAGGCAAAAATTCACCCCTCCACTTT. Residues: CASSYGTGGGKNSPLHF.

The chain recombines TRBV3-1 (or the pseudogene TRBV3-2) with TRBJ2-3; TRBD2 matches at 13 bases. Germline V CDR1 and CDR2: LGHDT, YNNKEL (reference sequence). The CDR3 spans 15 residues. V was pared by 8 bases and J by 2 bases, with 4 bases of the junction left unmatched. The CDR3 spells CASQGLAGDTDTQYF. The CDR3, as DNA: TGTGCCAGCCAAGGACTAGCGGGGGACACAGATACGCAGTATTTT.

The chain employs TRBV9 and TRBJ2-1; D possibly corresponds to TRBD2 (6 bases). The CDR3 runs to 15 residues. Germline V gene sequence: CDR1 SGDLS, CDR2 YYNGEE. Trimming stripped 1 base from V and 4 bases from J, with 12 bases between. CDR3 sequence (DNA): TGTGCCAGCAGCGTACTGGACTACAGTTACAATGAGCAGTTCTTC. This gives the protein CASSVLDYSYNEQFF. The variable domain in full, completed from reference TRBV9 and TRBJ2-1, reads DSGVTQTPKHLITATGQRVTLRCSPRSGDLSVYWYQQSLDQGLQFLIQYYNGEERAKGNILERFSAQQFPDLHSELNLSSLELGDSALYFCASSVLDYSYNEQFFGPGTRLTVL.

This clone is a singleton in its sample. This chain's CDR3 is CASSINRGRETQYF. The CDR3, as DNA: TGTGCCAGTAGTATTAACAGGGGGCGGGAGACCCAGTACTTC. The chain uses TRBV19 and TRBJ2-5; TRBD1 aligns across 9 bases. The CDR3 contains 14 residues. Trimming at V came to 3 bases and at J to 5 bases, leaving 4 bases not matched to a gene. CDR1 and CDR2 from the germline V gene are LNHDA and SQIVND (reference sequence).

V gene TRBV12-3 or TRBV12-4 combines with J gene TRBJ1-1; D is unresolved. This CDR3 contains 13 residues. V shed 0 bases and J shed 4 bases, with 6 bases lying between them. CDR3 sequence reads: CASSLAYGTEAFF. The CDR3 bases are TGTGCCAGCAGTTTAGCCTATGGCACTGAAGCTTTCTTT.

CDR3 nucleotides: TGTGCCAGTAGCCCCGGCGGGGTGAACGAGCAGTACTTC. Amino acids: CASSPGGVNEQYF. The chain employs TRBV19 and TRBJ2-7; D may be TRBD2 (6 bases). This CDR3 contains 13 residues. The V gene lost 6 bases and the J gene lost 5 bases, with 14 bases spanning the gap. The germline CDR1 and CDR2 sequences are LNHDA and SQIVND (reference sequence).

The sample holds a few counts of this clone. This chain joins TRBV6-4 and TRBJ1-1; perhaps TRBD1 as D (6 bases). Germline loops: CDR1 MRHNA, CDR2 SNTAGT. The CDR3 covers 14 residues. The V end lost 3 bases, the J end lost 1 base, and 9 bases lay between the germline ends. The CDR3 bases are TGTGCCAGCAGTGAGGGGGCTGGGAACACTGAAGCTTTCTTT. Protein product: CASSEGAGNTEAFF.

The chain joins TRBV27 to TRBJ2-7; 9 nucleotides agree with TRBD2. The length of the CDR3 is 15 residues. The germline gives CDR1 MNHEY, CDR2 SMNVEV (reference sequence). Trimming cost V 4 bases and J 2 bases; bases outside gene matches: 6. The CDR3 is CASSSLAGEPYEQYF. CDR3 DNA sequence: TGTGCCAGCAGTTCATTAGCGGGAGAACCCTACGAGCAGTACTTC.

The gene calls are TRBV3-1 (or the pseudogene TRBV3-2) and TRBJ2-3; D is unclear. Per germline, CDR1 LGHDT and CDR2 YNNKEL (reference sequence). The CDR3 covers 14 residues. V was clipped by 1 base and J by 2 bases, with 7 bases between them. CDR3 loop: CASSQGPVTDTQYF. The CDR3 coding sequence is TGTGCCAGCAGCCAAGGCCCGGTCACAGATACGCAGTATTTT.

The chain links TRBV7-9 to TRBJ1-2; D is uncertain. The V end was cut by 2 bases, the J end by 1 base, with 8 bases between. Looked up from germline, CDR1 is SEHNR and CDR2 is FQNEAQ (reference sequence). The CDR3 is 14 residues long. The CDR3 loop is CASSLTLDNYGYTF. The CDR3, as DNA: TGTGCCAGCAGCTTAACTCTTGATAACTATGGCTACACCTTC.

This chain links TRBV28 with TRBJ1-1; perhaps TRBD1 as D (6 bases). Germline V gene data show CDR1 as MDHEN and CDR2 as SYDVKM. This CDR3 has 14 residues. V dropped 5 bases and J dropped 7 bases, with 17 bases sitting between them. The DNA for the CDR3 is TGTGCCAGCAGTCTCAGACAGGACTTGCTTGAAGCTTTCTTT. Translation gives CASSLRQDLLEAFF.

The sample holds a few counts of this clone. CDR3 DNA sequence: TGTGCCAGCAGTCCCGGGACAGGGGGCGGCATCTATGGCTACACCTTC. It translates to CASSPGTGGGIYGYTF. The rearrangement joins TRBV28 to TRBJ1-2; 12 bases are a match to TRBD1. J lost 4 bases, V lost 5 bases, and 8 bases had no gene match. The CDR3 has 16 amino acids. Per germline, CDR1 MDHEN and CDR2 SYDVKM.

The V and J genes are TRBV5-4 and TRBJ2-1, with D tentatively TRBD2 (6 bases). This CDR3 comprises 13 residues. Looked up from germline, CDR1 is SGHNT and CDR2 is YYREEE (reference sequence). V was pared by 5 bases and J by 5 bases, with 11 bases between. CDR3 residues: CASRVTSNNEQFF. In DNA form, the CDR3 reads TGTGCCAGCAGGGTTACTAGCAACAATGAGCAGTTCTTC.

This chain joins TRBV30 and TRBJ2-2, with D unresolved. CDR3 length: 13 residues. Germline V CDR1 and CDR2: GTSNPN, SVGIG (reference sequence). Trimming removed 2 bases from V and 7 bases from J, with 11 bases in between. CDR3 DNA: TGTGCCTGGAGTAGACAAAAAGGCGGGGAGCTGTTTTTT. This gives the protein CAWSRQKGGELFF.

The chain recombines TRBV2 with TRBJ2-7; TRBD1 aligns across 7 bases. Germline V gene data show CDR1 as SNHLY and CDR2 as FYNNEI. This CDR3 spans 15 amino acids. The V gene end was trimmed by 6 bases and the J gene end by 1 base; junction bases not matched to a gene: 9. The CDR3 loop is CASRGGQVGSYEQYF. The CDR3 DNA sequence: TGTGCCAGCAGAGGCGGACAGGTAGGATCCTACGAGCAGTACTTC. The variable domain in full, completed from reference TRBV2 and TRBJ2-7, reads EPEVTQTPSHQVTQMGQEVILRCVPISNHLYFYWYRQILGQKVEFLVSFYNNEISEKSEIFDDQFSVERPDGSNFTLKIRSTKLEDSAMYFCASRGGQVGSYEQYFGPGTRLTVT.

In its sample, this clone was seen once. This rearrangement joins TRBV7-9 to TRBJ2-7; TRBD1 might be the D (5 bases). Germline-derived CDR1 and CDR2 are SEHNR and FQNEAQ (reference sequence). The V gene lost 2 bases and the J gene lost 6 bases, with 11 bases spanning the gap. This CDR3 contains 13 residues. The chain's CDR3 is CASSLRGGSEQYF. The DNA of the CDR3 is TGTGCCAGCAGCTTAAGGGGTGGCTCCGAGCAGTACTTC.

This clone was observed a handful of times. The rearrangement links TRBV4-1 to TRBJ1-5, with D possibly TRBD1 on 6 matching bases. The CDR3 is made up of 15 amino acids. V lost 4 bases to trimming and J lost 3 bases, with 13 bases between them. CDR1 is MGHRA, CDR2 YSYEKL, per germline. CDR3 sequence reads: CASSLLAGDNQPQHF. Here the CDR3 DNA reads TGCGCCAGCAGCCTCCTTGCAGGGGACAATCAGCCCCAGCATTTT.

The chain couples TRBV28 to TRBJ2-7, with unresolved D. CDR3 length: 12 amino acids. The V gene lost 5 bases and the J gene lost 9 bases, with 14 bases spanning the gap. Germline-derived CDR1 and CDR2 are MDHEN and SYDVKM. The CDR3 region is CASSLYPSRQYF. CDR3 DNA: TGTGCCAGCAGTCTATACCCCTCGCGGCAGTACTTC. Full variable domain (remainder filled in from reference TRBV28 and TRBJ2-7): DVKVTQSSRYLVKRTGEKVFLECVQDMDHENMFWYRQDPGLGLRLIYFSYDVKMKEKGDIPEGYSVSREKKERFSLILESASTNQTSMYLCASSLYPSRQYFGPGTRLTVT.

The J gene is TRBJ2-1, the V gene TRBV7-9; D not resolved. Trimming removed 2 bases at V and 9 bases at J, with 11 bases between. The germline V gene has CDR1 SEHNR and CDR2 FQNEAQ (reference sequence). The CDR3 sequence is 13 residues long. In nucleotides, the CDR3 is TGTGCCAGCAGCTTATTTGAGGTTGGTGAGCAGTTCTTC. Amino acid sequence: CASSLFEVGEQFF.

This chain connects TRBV5-4 to TRBJ1-2, with D possibly TRBD1 on 5 matching bases. The CDR3 is 12 amino acids. Germline loops: CDR1 SGHNT, CDR2 YYREEE (reference sequence). Trimming took off 3 bases at V and 4 bases at J, with 7 bases between the two ends. The CDR3 here is CASSSDSYGYTF. The CDR3 DNA reads as TGTGCCAGCAGCTCAGACAGCTATGGCTACACCTTC. The entire variable domain, with the rest obtained from reference TRBV5-4 and TRBJ1-2, is as follows: ETGVTQSPTHLIKTRGQQVTLRCSSQSGHNTVSWYQQALGQGPQFIFQYYREEENGRGNFPPRFSGLQFPNYSSELNVNALELDDSALYLCASSSDSYGYTFGSGTRLTVV.

This sequence joins TRBV2 and TRBJ1-1, with D uncertain. The CDR3 runs 17 residues. CDR1 and CDR2 (germline): SNHLY, FYNNEI. The V end was cut by 6 bases, the J end by 0 bases, with 20 bases between. The CDR3 DNA reads TGTGCCAGCAGCCACCCGGCCGTTGAACAGATGAACACTGAAGCTTTCTTT. Protein: CASSHPAVEQMNTEAFF.

This chain joins TRBV9 and TRBJ1-2, with a weak D call TRBD1 (6 bases). The CDR3 contains 12 residues. From germline, CDR1 is SGDLS and CDR2 YYNGEE. V was shortened by 4 bases and J by 6 bases, with 10 bases between the two germline ends. CDR3 sequence reads: CASSSDSNGYTF. For the CDR3, the DNA is TGTGCCAGCAGCTCGGACAGTAATGGCTACACCTTC.

The genes are TRBV2 and TRBJ2-7; TRBD2 aligns across 8 bases. Losses at the gene ends were 8 bases for V and 0 bases for J; bases not matched to a gene: 6. The CDR3 totals 14 residues. Germline CDR1 is SNHLY and CDR2 is FYNNEI. Written as DNA, the CDR3 is TGTGCCAGCCAAAGCGGGGGCAGCTCCTACGAGCAGTACTTC. It encodes CASQSGGSSYEQYF.

CDR3 bases: TGCGCCAGCAGCCTGGGACAGGCAATAGGTGAAAAACTGTTTTTT. Translated: CASSLGQAIGEKLFF. The chain has TRBV4-1 and TRBJ1-4; 8 bases are shared with TRBD1. The ends lost 4 bases at V and 7 bases at J; junction bases unmatched: 8. The V gene's germline CDR1 is MGHRA and CDR2 YSYEKL. The CDR3 totals 15 residues.

The rearrangement joins TRBV6-5 to TRBJ1-2, with 8 positions matching TRBD1. This CDR3 contains 13 residues. Trimming removed 7 bases from V and 3 bases from J; junction bases left unmatched: 4. Germline V gives CDR1 MNHEY, CDR2 SVGAGI. This CDR3 is CASTGQGDYGYTF. The CDR3 nucleotides are TGTGCCAGCACCGGACAGGGAGACTATGGCTACACCTTC.

On this clone: Sequence at one end of the junction differs from germline and may be a read error. The chain has TRBV9 and TRBJ2-3, with 12 bases aligning to TRBD2. Germline V gene sequence: CDR1 SGDLS, CDR2 YYNGEE. The CDR3 covers 15 residues. CDR3 DNA: TGTACCAGCAGCGTAACTAGCGGGAGGATAGATACGCAGTATTTT. It translates to CTSSVTSGRIDTQYF.

A word on this clone: In the same sample, other DNA sequences code for this CDR3. The chain couples TRBV15 to TRBJ1-4, with 11 bases lining up with TRBD1. Germline trimming cut 1 base from V and 8 bases from J; bases unmatched to any gene: 6. There are 16 residues in the CDR3. Germline CDR1 is LNHNV and CDR2 is YYDKDF (reference sequence). The CDR3 loop is CATSRGEGTGGEKLFF. The CDR3 bases are TGTGCCACCAGCAGAGGGGAGGGGACAGGGGGAGAAAAACTGTTTTTT.